This TCR beta chain was recorded in a study of blood T cell repertoires in COVID-19. Study-level background: PBMCs, B-cell-depleted T cells, or T cells were the source of the cDNA or gDNA that made up the material.

Original analysis: The authors estimated nucleated cell counts from reference gene primer amplification. Sequencing was performed with immunoSEQ multiplex PCR; in TCRdb, only in-frame clones are kept and a portion is missing. V, J and clone size were drawn from that table, and D and trimming were deduced from the DNA. Of about 270,000 clones listed, roughly 93% are singletons. Participant ages covered about 18 to 89 years across 24 US areas. Membership in each cohort depended on participant-reported clinical history. Germline V gene sequence: CDR1 LNHDA, CDR2 SQIVND (reference sequence). There are 16 residues in the CDR3. V was clipped by 1 base and J by 0 bases, with 12 bases between them.

This receptor was taken from a woman aged 40-49 years with acute COVID-19. The chain is built from TRBV19 and TRBJ1-2; no firm D call. The source material was PBMCs or T cells enriched from blood (not recorded which). The CDR3, as DNA: TGTGCCAGTAGTATAGTTCTCCCTAGAGCTAACTATGGCTACACCTTC. Amino acid sequence: CASSIVLPRANYGYTF.